The next 20 T cell receptor beta chains were all read from a single sample in a study. MiXCR, run by TCRdb on the 5' RACE reads, gives a single entry per CDR3 protein. The sample consists of 2,500 to 3,500 distinct CDR3 sequences, under 7% of them appearing once. Sequencing input: total memory T cells from blood PBMCs. Subset of the sample: transitional memory CD4+ T cells. The receptors originated from a female donor with HIV.

This chain joins TRBV30 and TRBJ1-2; D gene unclear. This CDR3 comprises 13 residues. Trimming left V 2 bases short and J 1 base short, with 8 bases between. Germline CDR1 is GTSNPN and CDR2 is SVGIG (reference sequence). CDR3 loop: CAWSTGFNYGYTF. Here the CDR3 DNA reads TGTGCCTGGAGTACGGGGTTTAACTATGGCTACACCTTC.

This clonotype is categorized as medium-sized. The V call is TRBV6-1, the J call TRBJ1-4; D gene ambiguous. The CDR3 runs to 16 residues. Trimming left V 6 bases short and J 4 bases short, with 18 bases between. The germline gives CDR1 MNHNS, CDR2 SASEGT. The CDR3 nucleotides read TGTGCCAGCAGCCAGGCCTGGGCAAGTCTTAATGAAAAACTGTTTTTT. Translated: CASSQAWASLNEKLFF.

This sequence joins TRBV10-1 and TRBJ1-1; D ambiguous. Germline V gene lookup returns CDR1 WNHNN and CDR2 SYGVQD (reference sequence). Trimming shortened V by 7 bases and J by 1 base, and 13 bases separated the two germline ends. The CDR3 is made up of 14 amino acids. The CDR3 coding sequence is TGCGCCAGCACCAAGCTCAGACGGAACACTGAAGCTTTCTTT. Residues: CASTKLRRNTEAFF.

This clonotype is judged medium-sized. CDR3 region: CASSQEGGVTDTQYF. In DNA form, the CDR3 reads TGCGCCAGCAGCCAAGAAGGGGGGGTCACAGATACGCAGTATTTT. The V and J genes are TRBV4-3 and TRBJ2-3; D might be TRBD2 (7 bases). The germline V gene has CDR1 LGHNA and CDR2 YSLEER. This CDR3 contains 15 residues. V dropped 0 bases and J dropped 2 bases, with 9 bases sitting between them.

The chain has TRBV30 and TRBJ1-6, with D tentatively TRBD1 (5 bases). Germline V gene lookup returns CDR1 GTSNPN and CDR2 SVGIG (reference sequence). The CDR3 extends over 16 amino acids. Trimming removed 3 bases from V and 4 bases from J, with 16 bases in between. CDR3 nucleotides: TGTGCCTGGAGCCGGGCCGGGACTCGATATAATTCACCCCTCCACTTT. Translated, it gives CAWSRAGTRYNSPLHF.

The V and J genes are TRBV6-2 or TRBV6-3 and TRBJ1-2; no clear D gene. Germline lookup yields CDR1 MNHEY and CDR2 SVGEGT. V lost 2 bases, J lost 1 base, and 8 bases lay in between. This CDR3 has 14 residues. The CDR3 bases are TGTGCCAGCAGTTACCGGAAGGGTAACTATGGCTACACCTTC. Translated: CASSYRKGNYGYTF.

By frequency in the sample, this clonotype is medium-sized. The chain carries TRBV7-2 and TRBJ1-1; 8 bases line up with TRBD1. J gave up 5 bases and V 5 bases, and 10 bases lay outside the gene matches. The CDR3 length is 15 residues. Germline CDR1 reads SGHTA; CDR2 reads FQGNSA. CDR3 amino acids: CASSPNNDRGTEAFF. The CDR3 region has the DNA TGTGCCAGCAGCCCCAATAATGACAGGGGAACTGAAGCTTTCTTT. The variable domain in full, with the rest retrieved from reference TRBV7-2 and TRBJ1-1, is GAGVSQSPSNKVTEKGKDVELRCDPISGHTALYWYRQSLGQGLEFLIYFQGNSAPDKSGLPSDRFSAERTGGSVSTLTIQRTQQEDSAVYLCASSPNNDRGTEAFFGQGTRLTVV.

This clonotype is labeled as medium-sized (0.01 to 0.1%). The chain is built from TRBV10-3 and TRBJ1-2; 8 positions agree with TRBD1. Germline CDR1 ENHRY, CDR2 SYGVKD. V shed 10 bases and J 7 bases; nucleotides not matched to a gene: 8. The CDR3 is 12 amino acids. The CDR3 here is CATGQGATGYTF. The CDR3 DNA reads TGTGCCACAGGTCAGGGGGCCACTGGCTACACCTTC.

By share, this clonotype counts as medium-sized. The chain links TRBV7-9 to TRBJ1-6, with D tentatively TRBD1 (5 bases). CDR3 size: 15 residues. The V end was cut by 5 bases, the J end by 8 bases, with 16 bases between. Germline V gene data show CDR1 as SEHNR and CDR2 as FQNEAQ (reference sequence). This CDR3 reads CASSRDGTRDSPLHF. The CDR3 bases are TGTGCCAGCAGCCGGGACGGCACCCGGGATTCACCCCTCCACTTT.

The chain carries TRBV15 and TRBJ1-2; D gene unclear. Trimming took off 1 base at V and 2 bases at J, with 14 bases between the two ends. Germline V gene data show CDR1 as LNHNV and CDR2 as YYDKDF (reference sequence). This CDR3 comprises 16 residues. The CDR3 sequence is CATSRGRGWTNYGYTF. CDR3 coding DNA: TGTGCCACCAGCAGAGGTAGAGGGTGGACCAACTATGGCTACACCTTC.

This clonotype is categorized as medium-sized (0.01 to 0.1%). V gene TRBV6-5 combines with J gene TRBJ1-1; 9 nucleotides agree with TRBD1. From germline, CDR1 is MNHEY and CDR2 SVGAGI. Trimming cost V 0 bases and J 8 bases; bases outside gene matches: 10. The CDR3 consists of 16 residues. CDR3 DNA: TGTGCCAGCAGTTACTCGACAGGGGGGAGGAATGAGGAAGCTTTCTTT. Translated, it gives CASSYSTGGRNEEAFF.

By its share, this clonotype is medium-sized. The chain recombines TRBV28 with TRBJ1-2, with D uncertain. V gave up 3 bases and J gave up 8 bases, with 10 bases separating them. CDR3 size: 12 residues. Germline loops: CDR1 MDHEN, CDR2 SYDVKM. CDR3 amino acids: CASSFGSGGYTF. CDR3 DNA sequence: TGTGCCAGCAGTTTCGGGTCAGGCGGCTACACCTTC.

This clonotype is labeled medium-sized. V and J are TRBV5-1 and TRBJ1-6; 7 nucleotides agree with TRBD1. Germline V gene sequence: CDR1 SGHRS, CDR2 YFSETQ. V gave up 0 bases and J gave up 5 bases; unmatched junction bases: 8. The CDR3 is made up of 17 amino acids. CDR3 sequence (DNA): TGCGCCAGCAGCTTGGACAGGGGAGGTTTCAATAATTCACCCCTCCACTTT. This gives the protein CASSLDRGGFNNSPLHF.

By share of the sample, this clonotype is medium-sized. The rearrangement uses TRBV5-1 and TRBJ2-3, with 11 bases matching TRBD2. CDR3 length: 16 amino acids. The V and J ends lost 3 bases and 1 base, in that order; junction bases with no gene match: 4. Germline CDR1 and CDR2: SGHRS and YFSETQ. The CDR3, as DNA: TGCGCCAGCAGCTCGCGACTAGCGGGGCGCACAGATACGCAGTATTTT. Its protein is CASSSRLAGRTDTQYF.

This clonotype came up a few times. V gene TRBV6-4 combines with J gene TRBJ1-6; D uncertain. The germline V gene has CDR1 MRHNA and CDR2 SNTAGT. The CDR3 totals 12 residues. V was cut by 2 bases and J by 8 bases, with 4 bases left in between. The CDR3 DNA reads as TGTGCCAGCAGTGACATGGATTCACCCCTCCACTTT. Its translation is CASSDMDSPLHF.

By share of the sample, this clonotype is medium-sized. The rearrangement links TRBV5-6 to TRBJ1-1; TRBD1 matches 7 bases. Trimming at V came to 3 bases and at J to 7 bases, leaving 6 bases not matched to a gene. Germline lookup yields CDR1 SGHDT and CDR2 YYEEEE. The CDR3 runs 13 residues. CDR3 nucleotides: TGTGCCAGCAGCTGGCCAGGGGGTGGTGAAGCTTTCTTT. Translation: CASSWPGGGEAFF.

This clonotype is labeled medium-sized. This chain joins TRBV11-2 and TRBJ2-2; TRBD1 matches 7 bases. Germline CDR1 SGHAT, CDR2 FQNNGV. The CDR3 sequence is 18 residues long. V trimming: 1 base; J trimming: 0 bases; junction bases outside the gene matches: 8. The CDR3 DNA reads as TGTGCCAGCAGCTTAGCCCTCGGACAGGTGGCGAACACCGGGGAGCTGTTTTTT. Its translation is CASSLALGQVANTGELFF.

This clonotype was seen a few times. This sequence joins TRBV5-5 and TRBJ2-7; no clear D gene. V lost 3 bases to trimming and J lost 3 bases, with 10 bases between them. The CDR3 covers 13 residues. Germline CDR1 and CDR2: SGHKS and YYEKEE (reference sequence). The CDR3 here is CASSSGPRYEQYV. The CDR3 bases are TGTGCCAGCAGCTCCGGGCCTCGCTACGAGCAGTACGTC.

CDR3 sequence: CSARPTGGLSETQYF. The CDR3 nucleotides are TGCAGTGCTCGTCCAACGGGGGGGCTTTCAGAGACCCAGTACTTC. The chain couples TRBV20-1 to TRBJ2-5; TRBD2 matches at 8 bases. V lost 5 bases to trimming and J lost 4 bases; unmatched junction nucleotides: 12. Germline CDR1 reads DFQATT; CDR2 reads SNEGSKA (reference sequence). The CDR3 consists of 15 residues.

In the case of this clonotype: A much larger clone lies a single base off, so this may be a read error. The chain uses TRBV20-1 and TRBJ2-4; unclear D gene. This CDR3 is 12 amino acids long. Germline CDR1 DFQATT, CDR2 SNEGSKA (reference sequence). The CDR3 DNA reads TGCAGTGCTAGCGTGGGCCCTAACATTCAGAACTTC. Translated, it gives CSASVGPNIQNF.